Presented here are 21 T cell receptor beta chains from one specimen sequenced in a study of shared clonotypes between healthy human individuals. CD45RO-negative cells were positively selected for CCR7, leaving out terminally differentiated effector memory CD45RA+ cells. Some clones are missing from TCRdb's copy, which holds only in-frame ones; the method was immunoSEQ multiplex PCR. The sample holds about 2.1 million clones, about 93% seen once. The sequenced sample consisted of naive CD8+ T cells from PBMCs. The receptors were sampled from a man aged 18-30 years in good health. Some clones in this sample may be carry-over from other donors' samples.

The rearrangement links TRBV4-1 to TRBJ2-7, with D hard to call. V was cut by 2 bases and J by 3 bases, with 8 bases left in between. Germline V gene lookup returns CDR1 MGHRA and CDR2 YSYEKL. The CDR3 totals 13 residues. The CDR3 loop reads CASSQSYSYEQYF. The CDR3 coding sequence is TGCGCCAGCAGCCAATCCTACAGCTACGAGCAGTACTTC.

This clone was seen once. The chain has TRBV19 and TRBJ2-1; 11 positions agree with TRBD2. J gave up 2 bases and V 4 bases, and 10 bases lay outside the gene matches. The CDR3 runs 18 residues. Germline CDR1 reads LNHDA; CDR2 reads SQIVND (reference sequence). The CDR3 loop reads CASSTGTAGLAAYNEQFF. The CDR3 region has the DNA TGTGCCAGTAGTACAGGGACAGCGGGACTAGCGGCCTACAATGAGCAGTTCTTC.

The chain is built from TRBV27 and TRBJ2-1, with TRBD2 identical over 12 bases. Germline V gives CDR1 MNHEY, CDR2 SMNVEV (reference sequence). CDR3 length equals 17 residues. V dropped 8 bases and J dropped 9; count of bases not matched to a gene: 17. The CDR3 DNA sequence: TGTGCCAGCGGATCTCCGGGAGAGACTAGCGGGAGAGGTGAGCAGTTCTTC. Translation: CASGSPGETSGRGEQFF.

The chain employs TRBV9 and TRBJ2-3, with TRBD1 identical over 7 bases. The CDR3 covers 15 residues. The V and J ends lost 3 bases and 4 bases, in that order; junction bases with no gene match: 8. The germline V gene encodes CDR1 SGDLS and CDR2 YYNGEE. This chain's CDR3 is CASSASGTVADTQYF. CDR3 coding DNA: TGTGCCAGCAGCGCATCCGGGACAGTCGCAGATACGCAGTATTTT. Looking up the rest from reference TRBV9 and TRBJ2-3 gives the full variable domain: DSGVTQTPKHLITATGQRVTLRCSPRSGDLSVYWYQQSLDQGLQFLIQYYNGEERAKGNILERFSAQQFPDLHSELNLSSLELGDSALYFCASSASGTVADTQYFGPGTRLTVL.

The CDR3: CASSMGTGELFF. The CDR3 bases are TGTGCCTCCAGCATGGGCACCGGGGAGCTGTTTTTT. The V and J genes are TRBV30 and TRBJ2-2; D is unresolved. The CDR3 contains 12 residues. V was cut by 7 bases and J by 4 bases, with 10 bases left in between. CDR1 GTSNPN and CDR2 SVGIG come from the germline V gene (reference sequence).

This rearrangement joins TRBV4-3 to TRBJ2-3, with D perhaps TRBD2 (6 bases). Germline V gene data show CDR1 as LGHNA and CDR2 as YSLEER. The CDR3 has 15 residues. With 1 base removed from V and 0 bases from J, the gap between germline ends came to 8 bases. The CDR3 sequence: CASSQVRGSTDTQYF. Written as DNA, the CDR3 is TGCGCCAGCAGCCAAGTCCGGGGGAGCACAGATACGCAGTATTTT.

This sequence joins TRBV6-5 and TRBJ2-7; TRBD1 aligns across 7 bases. V dropped 7 bases and J dropped 6; count of bases not matched to a gene: 6. In germline, CDR1 is MNHEY, CDR2 SVGAGI. The CDR3 contains 12 residues. The CDR3 protein is CASTLGGGEQYF. The CDR3 DNA reads as TGTGCCAGCACCTTAGGGGGCGGCGAGCAGTACTTC.

The gene calls are TRBV28 and TRBJ2-7, with 9 bases matching TRBD2. Germline CDR1 is MDHEN and CDR2 is SYDVKM. The CDR3 is 14 residues long. J lost 3 bases, V lost 2 bases, and 2 bases had no gene match. In DNA form, the CDR3 reads TGTGCCAGCAGTTTAGTGCGGGAGGGCTACGAGCAGTACTTC. Amino acid sequence: CASSLVREGYEQYF.

The chain carries TRBV28 and TRBJ2-3; 7 nucleotides agree with TRBD1. Germline lookup yields CDR1 MDHEN and CDR2 SYDVKM. The CDR3 totals 13 residues. The CDR3 region is CCSVGTATDTQYF. In nucleotides, the CDR3 is TGTTGCTCCGTCGGGACAGCCACAGATACGCAGTATTTT.

Turning to this clone: Other nucleotide sequences in the sample specify the same CDR3. V usage is TRBV4-3 and J usage is TRBJ2-7; 7 bases are a match to TRBD2. Trimming took 0 bases from V and 0 from J; bases not matched to a gene: 2. Per the germline V gene, CDR1 is LGHNA and CDR2 is YSLEER. The CDR3 is 15 amino acids. Here the CDR3 reads CASSQEAGASYEQYF. CDR3 nucleotides: TGCGCCAGCAGCCAAGAGGCGGGAGCCTCCTACGAGCAGTACTTC.

J is TRBJ1-2 and V is TRBV29-1; D ambiguous. Germline V gene lookup returns CDR1 SQVTM and CDR2 ANQGSEA. The CDR3 is made up of 17 amino acids. V was trimmed by 0 bases and J by 2 bases, leaving 19 bases between them. The CDR3 DNA follows: TGCAGCGTTGAAGACGCCTATCGGGCCACACAGAACTATGGCTACACCTTC. Translation gives CSVEDAYRATQNYGYTF.

This clone came up a few times. V and J are TRBV27 and TRBJ1-3; no firm D call. V was shortened by 8 bases and J by 0 bases, with 5 bases between the two germline ends. CDR1 and CDR2 from the germline V gene are MNHEY and SMNVEV (reference sequence). The CDR3 is 12 amino acids. Here the CDR3 DNA reads TGTGCCAGCGGACCCTCTGGAAACACCATATATTTT. Translated: CASGPSGNTIYF.

This clone has a handful of counts. The V call is TRBV19, the J call TRBJ2-2, with a weak D call TRBD1 (6 bases). This CDR3 comprises 14 residues. The germline gives CDR1 LNHDA, CDR2 SQIVND (reference sequence). The V end lost 6 bases, the J end lost 4 bases, and 12 bases lay between the germline ends. The CDR3 here is CASSPGASTGELFF. For the CDR3, the DNA is TGTGCCAGTAGCCCAGGGGCGAGCACCGGGGAGCTGTTTTTT.

CDR3 residues: CASSDGAAPYGYTF. CDR3 bases: TGTGCCAGCAGCGACGGCGCAGCACCCTATGGCTACACCTTC. This chain connects TRBV7-9 to TRBJ1-2; D call uncertain. V lost 5 bases and J 4 bases, leaving 14 bases between the germline ends. The CDR3 has 14 residues. From germline, CDR1 is SEHNR and CDR2 FQNEAQ (reference sequence).

The chain recombines TRBV28 with TRBJ2-1; D might be TRBD2 (5 bases). The CDR3 extends over 16 amino acids. CDR1 MDHEN and CDR2 SYDVKM come from the germline V gene. The V end lost 1 base, the J end lost 0 bases, and 10 bases lay between the germline ends. For the CDR3, the DNA is TGTGCCAGCAGTTTATTGAAGCGGAGCTCCTACAATGAGCAGTTCTTC. This sequence encodes CASSLLKRSSYNEQFF.

About this clone: Other DNA variants within this sample encode the same CDR3. This chain uses TRBV9 with TRBJ2-1; 8 bases match TRBD2. Germline V gene data show CDR1 as SGDLS and CDR2 as YYNGEE. This CDR3 region has 15 residues. V shed 0 bases, J shed 5 bases, and the junction held 4 bases outside the gene matches. CDR3 amino acids: CASSVGAGGNNEQFF. The CDR3 bases are TGTGCCAGCAGCGTAGGGGCGGGGGGAAACAATGAGCAGTTCTTC.

The rearrangement joins TRBV11-1 to TRBJ1-6, with D uncertain. In germline, CDR1 is SGHAT, CDR2 FQDESV (reference sequence). Trimming cost V 4 bases and J 10 bases, with 14 bases left between them. The CDR3 is 14 residues long. The CDR3 loop reads CASSSPHAGSPLHF. Here the CDR3 DNA reads TGTGCCAGCAGCTCCCCCCACGCGGGATCACCCCTCCACTTT.

The genes are TRBV18 and TRBJ2-7; TRBD2 matches at 9 bases. Trimming at V came to 3 bases and at J to 0 bases, leaving 6 bases not matched to a gene. The germline V gene has CDR1 KGHSH and CDR2 LQKENI. The CDR3 covers 16 residues. CDR3 in DNA: TGTGCCAGCTCACCTCCGACTAGCGGATCCTCCTACGAGCAGTACTTC. Translating it yields CASSPPTSGSSYEQYF.

The chain uses TRBV7-9 and TRBJ2-1; 7 positions agree with TRBD2. After removal of 5 bases from V and 9 bases from J, the junction contained 13 bases not matched to a gene. The CDR3 loop spans 15 amino acids. Germline values: CDR1 SEHNR, CDR2 FQNEAQ (reference sequence). The CDR3 loop reads CASSRIVGRVGEQFF. The CDR3 nucleotides are TGTGCCAGCAGCCGGATAGTAGGGAGGGTTGGTGAGCAGTTCTTC.

This chain connects TRBV9 to TRBJ2-1, with 7 bases matching TRBD1. The CDR3 spans 18 residues. The germline CDR1 and CDR2 sequences are SGDLS and YYNGEE. V was clipped by 0 bases and J by 7 bases; unmatched bases: 16. In DNA form, the CDR3 reads TGTGCCAGCAGCGTAGGAGTCCTCACAGGGGCCCTCTTGAATGAGCAGTTCTTC. This encodes CASSVGVLTGALLNEQFF.

V is TRBV2 and J is TRBJ2-7; 7 bases fit TRBD2. CDR3 size: 13 residues. The germline CDR1 and CDR2 sequences are SNHLY and FYNNEI. Trimming at V came to 6 bases and at J to 5 bases, leaving 7 bases not matched to a gene. CDR3 amino acids: CASRDSGWDEQYF. CDR3 DNA sequence: TGTGCCAGCAGGGATAGCGGGTGGGACGAGCAGTACTTC.